The following is a T cell receptor beta chain sequence with its context. Its antigen is not identified. The donors belonged to the roughly 110-subject validation cohort, separate from the approximately 670-subject first cohort. Using immunoSEQ multiplex PCR, the repertoire was profiled, and TCRdb retains in-frame clones only, with some absent. This sample carries 100,000 to 150,000 clones, about 84% of them seen once, and the ten largest clones take under 5%. This record belongs to a study of cytomegalovirus exposure and HLA in healthy donors. Regarding the study as a whole: The finding came from a later analysis; first-cohort TCR clusters tended to co-occur in the 90 to 150 validation repertoires. According to reports, the classifier identified cytomegalovirus status with high specificity and sensitivity.

CDR3 size: 15 residues. Germline V gives CDR1 MDHEN, CDR2 SYDVKM. J was trimmed by 5 bases and V by 5 bases; bases with no gene match: 6. Sequenced: PBMCs. V usage is TRBV28 and J usage is TRBJ1-6; 7 nucleotides align to TRBD1. The origin of this receptor is a man aged 18 to 29 in good health and CMV-seronegative. The CDR3 reads CASSTRQGNNSPLHF. The CDR3, as DNA: TGTGCCAGCAGTACCCGACAGGGAAATAATTCACCCCTCCACTTT.